Each of the 27 T cell receptor beta chains below was sequenced from the same sample in a study of blood T cell repertoires in COVID-19. TCRdb's table, derived via immunoSEQ multiplex PCR, lists solely in-frame clones and lacks some. This repertoire shows 200,000 to 250,000 clones, 80% found once; its top ten account for approximately 4.6%. The sequencing input was PBMCs or T cells enriched from blood (not recorded which). The receptor set was obtained from a man aged 30-40 years with acute COVID-19.

This rearrangement joins TRBV7-9 to TRBJ1-2; D is ambiguous. Trimming cost V 1 base and J 0 bases, with 9 bases left between them. CDR1 SEHNR and CDR2 FQNEAQ come from the germline V gene (reference sequence). This CDR3 is built from 15 residues. The CDR3 here is CASSLGLIANYGYTF. In DNA form, the CDR3 reads TGTGCCAGCAGCTTAGGCCTGATAGCTAACTATGGCTACACCTTC.

This clone has just one count. The rearrangement links TRBV2 to TRBJ1-5; D call uncertain. This CDR3 region has 15 residues. CDR1 is SNHLY and CDR2 is FYNNEI in the germline V gene. V gave up 2 bases and J gave up 4 bases, with 12 bases separating them. CDR3: CASSEHNLLNQPQHF. The CDR3 DNA sequence: TGTGCCAGCAGTGAACACAACCTTCTTAATCAGCCCCAGCATTTT.

This chain links TRBV28 with TRBJ2-7; tentatively, D is TRBD1 (5 bases). The V gene lost 8 bases and the J gene lost 2 bases, with 13 bases spanning the gap. The CDR3 has 13 residues. Germline CDR1 is MDHEN and CDR2 is SYDVKM. The CDR3 protein is CASQRGTTYEQYF. DNA for the CDR3: TGTGCCAGCCAAAGGGGCACGACCTACGAGCAGTACTTC. The full variable domain, completed using reference TRBV28 and TRBJ2-7, is DVKVTQSSRYLVKRTGEKVFLECVQDMDHENMFWYRQDPGLGLRLIYFSYDVKMKEKGDIPEGYSVSREKKERFSLILESASTNQTSMYLCASQRGTTYEQYFGPGTRLTVT.

CDR3 DNA sequence: TGTGCCAGCAGCATAGGACAGGGGGCGGCCGGGGAGCTGTTTTTT. It yields the protein CASSIGQGAAGELFF. The genes are TRBV9 and TRBJ2-2, with 11 bases fitting TRBD1. The CDR3 consists of 15 residues. After removal of 4 bases from V and 6 bases from J, the junction contained 5 bases not matched to a gene. Germline CDR1 SGDLS, CDR2 YYNGEE.

This clone was recorded once. The chain carries TRBV5-1 and TRBJ1-5, with 9 bases matching TRBD1. CDR1 and CDR2 (germline): SGHRS, YFSETQ. The CDR3 consists of 15 residues. Germline trimming cut 4 bases from V and 0 bases from J; bases unmatched to any gene: 2. CDR3 sequence reads: CASSRTGDSNQPQHF. The CDR3 nucleotides are TGCGCCAGCAGCAGGACAGGGGATAGCAATCAGCCCCAGCATTTT.

This clone has more than one count but fewer than ten. The identical CDR3 is also encoded by other nucleotide sequences in the sample. The J gene is TRBJ2-3, the V gene TRBV18, with D uncertain. The CDR3 runs to 15 residues. With 0 bases removed from V and 0 bases from J, the gap between germline ends came to 7 bases. CDR1 and CDR2 (germline): KGHSH, LQKENI. CDR3 in DNA: TGTGCCAGCTCACCACCACCGGTCAGCACAGATACGCAGTATTTT. Translation: CASSPPPVSTDTQYF.

The chain combines TRBV5-4 with TRBJ1-1; 9 positions match TRBD1. This CDR3 comprises 15 residues. Germline V gene data show CDR1 as SGHNT and CDR2 as YYREEE (reference sequence). The J segment lost 5 bases and the V segment lost 5 bases, leaving 10 bases of the junction unmatched. The CDR3 DNA reads TGTGCCAGCAGTTCCCACAGGGGGCTAGGTACTGAAGCTTTCTTT. Translation gives CASSSHRGLGTEAFF.

The gene calls are TRBV12-3 or TRBV12-4 and TRBJ1-2, with D possibly being TRBD1 (6 bases). V was clipped by 5 bases and J by 12 bases, with 19 bases between them. The CDR3 has 13 amino acids. The CDR3, as DNA: TGTGCCAGCAGTCTGAGTTACAGGGATGAGAACACCTTC. Translated: CASSLSYRDENTF.

J is TRBJ2-7 and V is TRBV20-1; no clear D gene. CDR1 is DFQATT and CDR2 is SNEGSKA in the germline V gene (reference sequence). V was pared by 6 bases and J by 4 bases, with 10 bases between. The CDR3 is 11 residues long. The CDR3 sequence: CSARSLYEQYF. CDR3 coding DNA: TGCAGTGCGAGAAGCCTTTACGAGCAGTACTTC.

This chain links TRBV5-1 with TRBJ1-4; 8 bases match TRBD1. Germline-derived CDR1 and CDR2 are SGHRS and YFSETQ. With V trimmed by 4 bases and J by 6 bases, 8 bases remained unmatched. The CDR3 loop spans 15 amino acids. DNA for the CDR3: TGCGCCAGCAGCCCCCGGACAGGGCGGTATGAAAAACTGTTTTTT. Its protein is CASSPRTGRYEKLFF.

The V call is TRBV6-5, the J call TRBJ2-2; D is perhaps TRBD1 (5 bases). The CDR3 length is 15 residues. Germline V gene lookup returns CDR1 MNHEY and CDR2 SVGAGI. Trimming cost V 2 bases and J 6 bases, with 13 bases left between them. The CDR3 region has the DNA TGTGCCAGCAGTTACGGGGCAGGAGAAGCCGGGGAGCTGTTTTTT. It translates to CASSYGAGEAGELFF.

V gene TRBV19 combines with J gene TRBJ2-5; D is unclear. The CDR3 totals 12 residues. Deletions cut 5 bases from V and 9 bases from J, with 13 bases between. Germline lookup yields CDR1 LNHDA and CDR2 SQIVND (reference sequence). The CDR3 is CASSAFGPAQYF. CDR3 DNA: TGTGCCAGTAGTGCCTTCGGTCCCGCCCAGTACTTC.

This sequence joins TRBV6-1 and TRBJ1-4, with a weak D call TRBD1 (6 bases). The CDR3 sequence is 15 residues long. Trimming pared 2 bases from V and 8 bases from J, leaving 15 bases between. Germline V gene sequence: CDR1 MNHNS, CDR2 SASEGT. CDR3 loop: CASSEHGRGGEKLFF. The CDR3, as DNA: TGTGCCAGCAGTGAACACGGACGGGGGGGCGAAAAACTGTTTTTT.

The chain combines TRBV10-2 with TRBJ1-2; 7 bases match TRBD1. This CDR3 comprises 18 residues. Trimming took 0 bases from V and 8 from J; bases not matched to a gene: 18. Germline CDR1 and CDR2: WSHSY and SAAADI. DNA for the CDR3: TGCGCCAGCAGTGAGTCGATTCAGCGGAGAGGGGGCTTGGGCGGCTACACCTTC. It specifies CASSESIQRRGGLGGYTF.

The chain combines TRBV11-2 with TRBJ1-4; tentatively, D is TRBD1 (6 bases). Germline CDR1 SGHAT, CDR2 FQNNGV. The CDR3 contains 14 residues. V lost 4 bases to trimming and J lost 5 bases, with 11 bases between them. DNA for the CDR3: TGTGCCAGCAGCTCGGACAGAGGGAATGAAAAACTGTTTTTT. Amino acid sequence: CASSSDRGNEKLFF.

This chain connects TRBV9 to TRBJ2-1; 12 bases are shared with TRBD2. J lost 13 bases, V lost 0 bases, and 11 bases had no gene match. Germline CDR1 and CDR2: SGDLS and YYNGEE. The CDR3 consists of 16 residues. For the CDR3, the DNA is TGTGCCAGCAGCGTAGGGGGAGGACTAGCGGGGCCTGATCAGTTCTTC. Its translation is CASSVGGGLAGPDQFF. Variable domain in full (rest from reference TRBV9 and TRBJ2-1): DSGVTQTPKHLITATGQRVTLRCSPRSGDLSVYWYQQSLDQGLQFLIQYYNGEERAKGNILERFSAQQFPDLHSELNLSSLELGDSALYFCASSVGGGLAGPDQFFGPGTRLTVL.

The chain has TRBV7-3 and TRBJ2-2, with TRBD2 identical over 9 bases. The CDR3 sequence is 17 residues long. Germline loops: CDR1 SGHTA, CDR2 FQGTGA. V dropped 3 bases and J dropped 2; count of bases not matched to a gene: 7. CDR3 bases: TGTGCCAGCAGCTTCCCCCGCGGGGGGGCTAACACCGGGGAGCTGTTTTTT. Protein: CASSFPRGGANTGELFF.

J is TRBJ1-1 and V is TRBV7-9, with 7 positions matching TRBD1. The V and J ends lost 0 bases and 9 bases, in that order; junction bases with no gene match: 7. Germline V gene data show CDR1 as SEHNR and CDR2 as FQNEAQ (reference sequence). The CDR3 sequence is 14 residues long. CDR3 sequence reads: CASSLARQGGKAFF. CDR3 in DNA: TGTGCCAGCAGCTTAGCAAGACAGGGAGGAAAAGCTTTCTTT. The full variable domain, with the rest looked up from reference TRBV7-9 and TRBJ1-1, is DTGVSQNPRHKITKRGQNVTFRCDPISEHNRLYWYRQTLGQGPEFLTYFQNEAQLEKSRLLSDRFSAERPKGSFSTLEIQRTEQGDSAMYLCASSLARQGGKAFFGQGTRLTVV.

The chain combines TRBV30 with TRBJ2-2; 10 bases are a match to TRBD2. This CDR3 spans 14 amino acids. Germline values: CDR1 GTSNPN, CDR2 SVGIG (reference sequence). V was pared by 3 bases and J by 9 bases, with 7 bases of the junction left unmatched. The CDR3 protein is CAWRLAGGRWELFF. CDR3 coding DNA: TGTGCCTGGAGATTAGCGGGGGGCCGCTGGGAGCTGTTTTTT.

This clone appeared once. The chain recombines TRBV2 with TRBJ1-6; D remains unclear. Germline loops: CDR1 SNHLY, CDR2 FYNNEI. V was trimmed by 6 bases and J by 8 bases, leaving 5 bases between them. This CDR3 has 11 residues. The CDR3 loop reads CASRVDSPLHF. As DNA, the CDR3 is TGTGCCAGCAGAGTAGATTCACCCCTCCACTTT. Full variable domain (outside the CDR3, taken from reference TRBV2 and TRBJ1-6): EPEVTQTPSHQVTQMGQEVILRCVPISNHLYFYWYRQILGQKVEFLVSFYNNEISEKSEIFDDQFSVERPDGSNFTLKIRSTKLEDSAMYFCASRVDSPLHFGNGTRLTVT.

The rearrangement uses TRBV12-3 or TRBV12-4 and TRBJ1-1, with 7 nucleotides matching TRBD1. V dropped 1 base and J dropped 8; count of bases not matched to a gene: 4. This CDR3 has 13 amino acids. CDR3 bases: TGTGCCAGCAGTTTAGGGTCAGGGGGAGAAGCTTTCTTT. Translation gives CASSLGSGGEAFF.

The chain carries TRBV5-5 and TRBJ2-5; 7 nucleotides match TRBD1. Germline lookup yields CDR1 SGHKS and CDR2 YYEKEE (reference sequence). After removal of 7 bases from V and 5 bases from J, the junction contained 8 bases not matched to a gene. The CDR3 is made up of 13 amino acids. In DNA form, the CDR3 reads TGTGCCAGCGGGCCCGGGACAGTGGAGACCCAGTACTTC. It translates to CASGPGTVETQYF.

The CDR3 nucleotides read TGTGCCAGCAGCGTAGGGACAGCCCAGACAGATACGCAGTATTTT. The encoded protein is CASSVGTAQTDTQYF. This rearrangement joins TRBV9 to TRBJ2-3; tentative D call: TRBD1 (6 bases). V was clipped by 0 bases and J by 3 bases, with 11 bases between them. The CDR3 consists of 15 residues. Germline V lookup: CDR1 SGDLS, CDR2 YYNGEE.

The rearrangement links TRBV5-4 to TRBJ1-4; a possible D gene is TRBD1 (6 bases). The V gene's germline CDR1 is SGHNT and CDR2 YYREEE (reference sequence). Trimming left V 0 bases short and J 7 bases short, with 13 bases between. The CDR3 contains 15 residues. CDR3 sequence (DNA): TGTGCCAGCAGCTTGGCCCGGGGGGCGCGTGAAAAACTGTTTTTT. It is translated as CASSLARGAREKLFF.

A single count supports this clone. The chain combines TRBV5-6 with TRBJ2-4, with D perhaps matching TRBD2 (6 bases). V lost 4 bases and J lost 1, with 21 bases in between. This CDR3 is built from 18 residues. CDR1 and CDR2 (germline): SGHDT, YYEEEE. CDR3 amino acids: CASSRRSLTGVAKNIQYF. The CDR3 nucleotides read TGTGCCAGCAGCCGGAGAAGCCTAACGGGGGTGGCCAAAAACATTCAGTACTTC.

The chain combines TRBV7-9 with TRBJ1-1; 8 nucleotides match TRBD1. The CDR3 runs to 17 residues. V gave up 1 base and J gave up 4 bases; unmatched junction bases: 11. CDR1 is SEHNR, CDR2 FQNEAQ, per germline (reference sequence). In nucleotides, the CDR3 is TGTGCCAGCAGCTTAGGGACAGGGTTTGTCGGGGGCACTGAAGCTTTCTTT. Translation gives CASSLGTGFVGGTEAFF.

This chain uses TRBV9 with TRBJ1-2; perhaps TRBD1 as D (6 bases). Germline assignment: CDR1 SGDLS and CDR2 YYNGEE. The CDR3 loop spans 15 amino acids. V was trimmed by 3 bases and J by 4 bases, leaving 16 bases between them. CDR3 bases: TGTGCCAGCAGCGCCGATTACAGGGTCGGCTATGGCTACACCTTC. Translating it yields CASSADYRVGYGYTF.